The rows below give T cell receptor beta chains drawn from one sample of a study of OX40 agonist ivuxolimab in advanced cancers. This table comes from immunoSEQ multiplex PCR, and its TCRdb copy is limited to in-frame clones, with some not included. The data hold about 70,000 clones, with about three quarters observed a single time. This material consisted of CD4+ or CD8+ T cells sorted from blood, taken in a trial of the OX40 agonist ivuxolimab. Every receptor here comes from an adult with an advanced solid tumor such as melanoma, head and neck, liver or kidney cancer. CDR3s include the opening cysteine and the closing phenylalanine or tryptophan. Fields, in order: clone size, J gene, D gene, V gene, CDR3 DNA, CDR3 protein. A D gene is named only where the DNA matches it firmly. Part of the rows lack a size; the others show once, few, many or a class for expanded clones.

>few|TRBJ2-1|-|TRBV7-3
TGTGCCAGCAGCCCTTCGGGGGCAGGGGAATACAATGAGCAGTTCTTC
CASSPSGAGEYNEQFF
>-|TRBJ2-3|TRBD1|TRBV18
TGTGCCAGCTCACCCGGACAGGGGAACACAGATACGCAGTATTTT
CASSPGQGNTDTQYF
>-|TRBJ1-6|-|TRBV10-3
TGTGCCATCAGTGAGGGGGGGCTAAATTCACCCCTCCACTTT
CAISEGGLNSPLHF
>once|TRBJ2-7|-|TRBV7-2
TGTGCCAGCAGCTTAGTTGAGGGTCCCTTAGAGCAGTACTTC
CASSLVEGPLEQYF
>-|TRBJ2-2|TRBD2|TRBV4-1
TGCGCCAGCAGCCAGTCCGGACTAGCGAACACCGGGGAGCTGTTTTTT
CASSQSGLANTGELFF
>-|TRBJ1-1|TRBD1|TRBV29-1
TGCAGCTTTGCAGGGGGGGTTCGAAACACTGAAGCTTTCTTT
CSFAGGVRNTEAFF
>-|TRBJ2-2|-|TRBV4-2
TGTGCCAGCACCCGGGAAATGGGGGCGAACACCGGGGAGCTGTTTTTT
CASTREMGANTGELFF
>-|TRBJ1-3|TRBD1|TRBV4-3
TGCGCCAGCAGCCAAGATTGGGGACAGTGGGACTCTGGAAACACCATATATTTT
CASSQDWGQWDSGNTIYF
>-|TRBJ2-7|-|TRBV5-5
TGTGCCAGCAGCTTCGGCACCTACGAGCAGTACTTC
CASSFGTYEQYF
>-|TRBJ1-2|-|TRBV15
TGTGCCACCAGCAAATTTATGAACATCCGCGGCTACACCTTC
CATSKFMNIRGYTF
>-|TRBJ1-1|-|TRBV19
TGTGCCAGTAGTTTCCAAGACAATTCTGCTGAAGCTTTCTTT
CASSFQDNSAEAFF
>few|TRBJ1-1|-|TRBV29-1
TGCAGCGTCCGGTCGGGGTCGGGGGAAGCTTTCTTT
CSVRSGSGEAFF
>-|TRBJ1-5|-|TRBV18
TGTGCCAGCACACAGGGTAGCAATCAGCCCCAGCATTTT
CASTQGSNQPQHF
>-|TRBJ2-2|TRBD2|TRBV10-3
TGTGCCATCAGTGCCGGGACTACCTACACCGGGGAGCTGTTTTTT
CAISAGTTYTGELFF
>once|TRBJ2-7|TRBD2|TRBV2
TGTGCCAGCAGTGAAGCCGGGCGGGGGGCCTCCTACGAGCAGTACTTC
CASSEAGRGASYEQYF
>-|TRBJ1-1|-|TRBV11-3
TGTGCCAGCAGCCCGGGGGTGAACACTGAAGCTTTCTTT
CASSPGVNTEAFF
>few|TRBJ2-1|-|TRBV5-6
TGTGCCAGCAGCTCTAACAGGGCTCGCGAGTTCTTC
CASSSNRAREFF
>-|TRBJ2-3|TRBD2|TRBV29-1
TGCAGCGTTACGGGACTAGGCACAGATACGCAGTATTTT
CSVTGLGTDTQYF
>-|TRBJ2-1|-|TRBV7-9
TGTGCCAGCAGCCCAGTGGAGCCCGATGAGCAGTTCTTC
CASSPVEPDEQFF
>few|TRBJ2-1|TRBD1|TRBV30
TGTGCCTGGAGGCGGACAGGGGTCAATGAGCAGTTCTTC
CAWRRTGVNEQFF
>-|TRBJ2-1|-|TRBV2
TGTGCCAGCAGTGTAGGATCCTACAATGAGCAGTTCTTC
CASSVGSYNEQFF
>-|TRBJ2-1|-|TRBV27
TGTGCCAGCGGCCGGTATGGGGAGCAGTTCTTC
CASGRYGEQFF
>-|TRBJ2-4|TRBD2|TRBV28
TGTGCCAGCAATACGTTAAGACGGGTTTTAGGGGAGGGCATTCAGTACTTC
CASNTLRRVLGEGIQYF
>-|TRBJ1-4|TRBD1|TRBV18
TGTGCCAGCTCACCCCAGGGGGCTGGAACTAATGAAAAACTGTTTTTT
CASSPQGAGTNEKLFF
>few|TRBJ2-7|-|TRBV6-6
TGTGCCAGCAGTTCAACTGACACTTCCTACGAGCAGTACTTC
CASSSTDTSYEQYF
>-|TRBJ2-7|-|TRBV6-5
TGTGCCAGCAGTACCGAGCTGAGGACGACCTACGAGCAGTACTTC
CASSTELRTTYEQYF
>few|TRBJ1-2|-|TRBV6-6
TGTGCCAGCAGTCGGGGGACGGTACACTATGGCTACACCTTC
CASSRGTVHYGYTF
>-|TRBJ1-4|-|TRBV7-9
TGTGCCACCACGACAGGACTCGGATATAATGAAAAACTGTTTTTT
CATTTGLGYNEKLFF
>once|TRBJ1-2|-|TRBV18
TGTGCCAGCTCACCGGACGAGAACTATGGCTACACCTTC
CASSPDENYGYTF
>many|TRBJ1-5|-|TRBV7-2
TGTGCCAGCAGCCTAGGTGTCAAGGGTCAGCCCCAGCATTTT
CASSLGVKGQPQHF
>once|TRBJ1-2|-|TRBV6-1
TGTGCCAGTCGGCTGATGGGGGTTCCCACATATGGCTACACCTTC
CASRLMGVPTYGYTF
>once|TRBJ1-1|-|TRBV5-1
TGCGCCAGCAGCCTCCTTGGTGGAGACACTGAAGCTTTCTTT
CASSLLGGDTEAFF
>-|TRBJ1-1|-|TRBV6-1
TGTGCCAGCACCCCGCAGGGGACTAACACTGAAGCTTTCTTT
CASTPQGTNTEAFF
>-|TRBJ1-4|-|TRBV2
TGTGCCAGCAGTGAAATGGGGGGGACTAATGAAAAACTGTTTTTT
CASSEMGGTNEKLFF
>-|TRBJ2-3|-|TRBV11-2
TGTGCCAGCAGCTTGTTGCGGGATACGCAGTATTTT
CASSLLRDTQYF
>-|TRBJ2-6|-|TRBV10-3
TGTGCCATCAGTGGTAAACGCTCTGGGGCCAACGTCCTGACTTTC
CAISGKRSGANVLTF
>few|TRBJ2-1|TRBD2|TRBV6-5
TGTGCCAGCAGTTTACTGGGACTAGGAGGTGAGCAGTTCTTC
CASSLLGLGGEQFF
>-|TRBJ1-1|TRBD1|TRBV19
TGTGCCAGCGCAGGGACAGGGCCCACTGAAGCTTTCTTT
CASAGTGPTEAFF
>-|TRBJ2-7|TRBD1|TRBV11-3
TGTGCCAGCAGCTTGAGGTTCCGGACAGGGTACGAGCAGTACTTC
CASSLRFRTGYEQYF
>-|TRBJ2-5|TRBD2|TRBV5-8
TGTGCCAGCAGCATGGGACTAGCGGGAGAAGAGACCCAGTACTTC
CASSMGLAGEETQYF
>-|TRBJ1-4|TRBD1|TRBV29-1
TGCAGCGTCGCGACAGGGACAGGTGAAAAACTGTTTTTT
CSVATGTGEKLFF
>-|TRBJ2-2|-|TRBV5-1
TGCGCCAGCAGCTTCCTAGGACATAACACCGGGGAGCTGTTTTTT
CASSFLGHNTGELFF
>-|TRBJ1-3|TRBD1|TRBV5-4
TGTGCCAGCAGGACAGGGGGTGGAAACACCATATATTTT
CASRTGGGNTIYF
>-|TRBJ1-4|-|TRBV27
TGTGCCAGCAGTCCCCGGGTGGGGGTTACAACTAATGAAAAACTGTTTTTT
CASSPRVGVTTNEKLFF
>-|TRBJ1-4|-|TRBV9
TGTGCCAGCAGCGTACAGGGGAATAATGAAAAACTGTTTTTT
CASSVQGNNEKLFF
>-|TRBJ2-1|-|TRBV6-5
TGTGCCAGCACTTCGACGGGAGTTAATGAGCAGTTCTTC
CASTSTGVNEQFF
>-|TRBJ2-3|-|TRBV2
TGTGCCAGCAGTGACAGGTGGCGAGACACAGATACGCAGTATTTT
CASSDRWRDTDTQYF
>-|TRBJ1-3|TRBD1|TRBV7-9
TGTGCCAGCAGCTTATCGCAGGGGGCTGTGGGAAACACCATATATTTT
CASSLSQGAVGNTIYF
>-|TRBJ2-5|-|TRBV7-9
TGTGCCAGCAGCTTTGAAACGGGACTCCGAGAGACCCAGTACTTC
CASSFETGLRETQYF
>-|TRBJ2-3|TRBD1|TRBV11-3
TGTGCCAGCAGCCCGGTCGGGACAGAGGCGCAGTATTTT
CASSPVGTEAQYF
>-|TRBJ2-6|TRBD1|TRBV29-1
TGCAGCGTCCCGGGACAGGGAACCAACGTCCTGACTTTC
CSVPGQGTNVLTF
>-|TRBJ2-7|-|TRBV4-1
TGCGCCAGCAGCCAAGCTCAGGGAATGACCTACGAGCAGTACTTC
CASSQAQGMTYEQYF
>-|TRBJ2-2|-|TRBV7-9
TGTGCCAGCAGCTCTAACCTAGGGGCCGACACCGGGGAGCTGTTTTTT
CASSSNLGADTGELFF
>-|TRBJ2-6|-|TRBV7-2
TGTGCCAGCAGCCCCCGGCAGGGGCAGGGTATGGTCCTGACTTTC
CASSPRQGQGMVLTF
>once|TRBJ1-4|-|TRBV9
TGTGCCAGCAGCACCCCCCACTCAACTAATGAAAAACTGTTTTTT
CASSTPHSTNEKLFF
>-|TRBJ1-5|-|TRBV5-6
TGTGCCAGCACCCGGAGCAATCAGCCCCAGCATTTT
CASTRSNQPQHF
>-|TRBJ1-5|-|TRBV9
TGTGCCAGCAGCGCACGTAGCAATCAGCCCCAGCATTTT
CASSARSNQPQHF
>once|TRBJ2-5|TRBD2|TRBV6-5
TGTGCCAGCAGAGCTACTAGCGGGGGAGAGACCCAGTACTTC
CASRATSGGETQYF
>-|TRBJ2-5|TRBD2|TRBV11-2
TGTGCCAGCAGCTTAGGAGTTAGCGGGTTGGGTGAGACCCAGTACTTC
CASSLGVSGLGETQYF